This passage covers 19 T cell receptor beta chains from one sample sequenced in a study of Ad26.COV2.S vaccination and SARS-CoV-2 variants. Profiling relied on immunoSEQ multiplex PCR, and the TCRdb table lists in-frame clones only, not all of them. The repertoire includes 300,000 to 450,000 clones, around 92% of them detected once, and under 4% sits in the top ten. This specimen consisted of peripheral blood, obtained after recovery from COVID-19. The receptors were sampled from a human donor who had recovered from COVID-19.

The chain recombines TRBV25-1 with TRBJ1-5, with D possibly TRBD1 on 6 matching bases. The ends were cut back, 7 bases at V and 1 base at J, with 23 bases in the middle. Per the germline V gene, CDR1 is MGHDK and CDR2 is SYGVNS. The CDR3 is 18 residues long. CDR3 sequence (DNA): TGTGCCAGCACCCTACCGAGGAACAGGGAGAGGAGCAATCAGCCCCAGCATTTT. It yields the protein CASTLPRNRERSNQPQHF.

The rearrangement joins TRBV7-9 to TRBJ2-7; TRBD2 aligns across 7 bases. The ends lost 6 bases at V and 2 bases at J; junction bases unmatched: 10. CDR1 and CDR2 (germline): SEHNR, FQNEAQ (reference sequence). The CDR3 runs 15 residues. CDR3: CASSPRSGSPYEQYF. The CDR3 coding sequence is TGTGCCAGCAGTCCTCGTAGCGGGTCCCCCTACGAGCAGTACTTC.

This chain connects TRBV9 to TRBJ2-7; a possible D gene is TRBD1 (6 bases). This CDR3 has 15 residues. Deletions cut 2 bases from V and 5 bases from J, with 17 bases between. The germline gives CDR1 SGDLS, CDR2 YYNGEE. Written as DNA, the CDR3 is TGTGCCAGCAGCGTTCGAGCCGGGACACAGCACGAGCAGTACTTC. Translated: CASSVRAGTQHEQYF.

A single count supports this clone. The same CDR3 arises from other DNA sequences in this sample as well. This chain connects TRBV11-3 to TRBJ2-1; no clear D gene. This CDR3 spans 15 amino acids. Trimming left V 3 bases short and J 0 bases short, with 9 bases between. In germline, CDR1 is SGHNT, CDR2 YENEEA. Here the CDR3 reads CASSLGQSSYNEQFF. The CDR3 nucleotides read TGTGCCAGCAGCTTGGGCCAGAGCTCCTACAATGAGCAGTTCTTC.

The chain couples TRBV4-1 to TRBJ1-6, with no clear D. The CDR3 contains 16 residues. V was clipped by 3 bases and J by 7 bases, with 16 bases between them. Germline CDR1 and CDR2: MGHRA and YSYEKL. CDR3 protein: CASSQETASRNSPLHF. Here the CDR3 DNA reads TGCGCCAGCAGCCAGGAAACGGCCAGCAGAAATTCACCCCTCCACTTT.

V is TRBV5-6 and J is TRBJ2-5; perhaps TRBD2 as D (6 bases). The germline gives CDR1 SGHDT, CDR2 YYEEEE. V lost 3 bases to trimming and J lost 2 bases, with 14 bases between them. The length of the CDR3 is 15 residues. The DNA of the CDR3 is TGTGCCAGCAGCTGGGGGGTAGCGGAGCAAGAGACCCAGTACTTC. Protein product: CASSWGVAEQETQYF.

The V call is TRBV7-9, the J call TRBJ1-2; D is possibly TRBD1 (6 bases). The germline gives CDR1 SEHNR, CDR2 FQNEAQ (reference sequence). The CDR3 totals 14 residues. V was pared by 1 base and J by 2 bases, with 8 bases between. The CDR3 DNA sequence: TGTGCCAGCAGCTTAGTAGGGGGAAACTATGGCTACACCTTC. This translates into CASSLVGGNYGYTF.

This rearrangement joins TRBV18 to TRBJ2-1, with 11 nucleotides matching TRBD2. The CDR3 is 15 residues long. Germline V CDR1 and CDR2: KGHSH, LQKENI. The V segment lost 10 bases and the J segment 3 bases; nucleotides outside the gene matches: 8. The CDR3 nucleotides are TGTGCCACCACGATAGGGACTAGCGGCTACAATGAGCAGTTCTTC. Encoded protein: CATTIGTSGYNEQFF.

The CDR3 DNA follows: TGTGCCAGCAGCGGGAGAGGGCGGGAGCAGTACTTC. This gives the protein CASSGRGREQYF. The chain couples TRBV9 to TRBJ2-7, with D tentatively TRBD2 (5 bases). Trimming shortened V by 3 bases and J by 7 bases, and 11 bases separated the two germline ends. The germline gives CDR1 SGDLS, CDR2 YYNGEE. This CDR3 is built from 12 residues.

This chain links TRBV5-1 with TRBJ2-1; D is unclear. V was cut by 6 bases and J by 2 bases, with 12 bases left in between. The CDR3 covers 14 residues. Germline V lookup: CDR1 SGHRS, CDR2 YFSETQ. DNA of the CDR3: TGCGCCAGCAAGTCTGGCGGTGCCTACAATGAGCAGTTCTTC. Translation gives CASKSGGAYNEQFF.

V usage is TRBV7-3 and J usage is TRBJ1-1; D unclear. The CDR3 is 17 residues long. The germline V and J ends were trimmed by 5 bases and 3 bases, with 22 bases remaining between them. Germline CDR1 is SGHTA and CDR2 is FQGTGA. CDR3 protein: CASSPKRVGLGDTEAFF. The CDR3 DNA reads TGTGCCAGCAGCCCGAAGCGGGTCGGCCTCGGCGACACTGAAGCTTTCTTT.

The chain links TRBV9 to TRBJ1-1, with D hard to call. The V end lost 4 bases, the J end lost 3 bases, and 16 bases lay between the germline ends. The CDR3 length is 15 residues. Per germline, CDR1 SGDLS and CDR2 YYNGEE. The CDR3 DNA is TGTGCCAGCAGCCCACGCCGGAACGTAGACACTGAAGCTTTCTTT. Its translation is CASSPRRNVDTEAFF.

CDR3 bases: TGTGCCACCAGCAGAGACGGACAGAGGACTTTCTTT. It is translated as CATSRDGQRTFF. The chain has TRBV15 and TRBJ1-1, with a weak D call TRBD1 (6 bases). Germline values: CDR1 LNHNV, CDR2 YYDKDF (reference sequence). Trimming took 0 bases from V and 12 from J, leaving 11 bases between them. The CDR3 has 12 amino acids.

V usage is TRBV7-8 and J usage is TRBJ2-3; 9 nucleotides agree with TRBD2. V lost 5 bases to trimming and J lost 6 bases; unmatched junction nucleotides: 12. Germline-derived CDR1 and CDR2 are SGHVS and FQNEAQ. The CDR3 runs to 16 residues. CDR3 in amino acids: CASSPRERGVLDTQYF. Written as DNA, the CDR3 is TGTGCCAGCAGCCCGCGGGAGCGGGGGGTGTTGGATACGCAGTATTTT.

The V gene is TRBV29-1, the J gene TRBJ1-2; 8 nucleotides match TRBD1. The CDR3 totals 13 residues. The V segment lost 7 bases and the J segment 6 bases; nucleotides outside the gene matches: 10. CDR1 and CDR2 from the germline V gene are SQVTM and ANQGSEA. In DNA form, the CDR3 reads TGCAGCGGGGGGAATGCAGGGGGCCATGGCTACACCTTC. Translated, it gives CSGGNAGGHGYTF. Together with reference TRBV29-1 and TRBJ1-2, the CDR3 gives the full variable domain: SAVISQKPSRDICQRGTSLTIQCQVDSQVTMMFWYRQQPGQSLTLIATANQGSEATYESGFVIDKFPISRPNLTFSTLTVSNMSPEDSSIYLCSGGNAGGHGYTFGSGTRLTVV.

This chain uses TRBV5-1 with TRBJ2-3; D not certain. The germline CDR1 and CDR2 sequences are SGHRS and YFSETQ. This CDR3 is built from 14 residues. With 4 bases removed from V and 1 base from J, the gap between germline ends came to 10 bases. The CDR3 DNA is TGCGCCAGCAGCCAAGTTGGCGGCACAGATACGCAGTATTTT. Residues: CASSQVGGTDTQYF.

The chain couples TRBV7-3 to TRBJ2-5, with D perhaps given as TRBD1 or TRBD2 (5 bases each). This CDR3 has 13 residues. Trimming left V 5 bases short and J 1 base short, with 8 bases between. Looked up from germline, CDR1 is SGHTA and CDR2 is FQGTGA. The CDR3 sequence is CASSPGPQETQYF. The CDR3, as DNA: TGTGCCAGCAGCCCGGGACCCCAAGAGACCCAGTACTTC.

V is TRBV7-6 and J is TRBJ2-7, with TRBD1 matching over 11 bases. The length of the CDR3 is 16 residues. The V segment lost 5 bases and the J segment 2 bases; nucleotides outside the gene matches: 8. In germline, CDR1 is SGHVS, CDR2 FNYEAQ. The CDR3 spells CASSPRGDRGAYEQYF. The CDR3 bases are TGTGCCAGCAGCCCCCGAGGGGACAGGGGGGCCTACGAGCAGTACTTC.

This sequence joins TRBV3-1 (or the pseudogene TRBV3-2) and TRBJ1-1; D is unclear. The germline V gene encodes CDR1 LGHDT and CDR2 YNNKEL (reference sequence). Trimming took off 1 base at V and 3 bases at J, with 6 bases between the two ends. This CDR3 is 13 amino acids long. CDR3 loop: CASSQAFHTEAFF. The CDR3 DNA is TGTGCCAGCAGCCAAGCTTTCCACACTGAAGCTTTCTTT.